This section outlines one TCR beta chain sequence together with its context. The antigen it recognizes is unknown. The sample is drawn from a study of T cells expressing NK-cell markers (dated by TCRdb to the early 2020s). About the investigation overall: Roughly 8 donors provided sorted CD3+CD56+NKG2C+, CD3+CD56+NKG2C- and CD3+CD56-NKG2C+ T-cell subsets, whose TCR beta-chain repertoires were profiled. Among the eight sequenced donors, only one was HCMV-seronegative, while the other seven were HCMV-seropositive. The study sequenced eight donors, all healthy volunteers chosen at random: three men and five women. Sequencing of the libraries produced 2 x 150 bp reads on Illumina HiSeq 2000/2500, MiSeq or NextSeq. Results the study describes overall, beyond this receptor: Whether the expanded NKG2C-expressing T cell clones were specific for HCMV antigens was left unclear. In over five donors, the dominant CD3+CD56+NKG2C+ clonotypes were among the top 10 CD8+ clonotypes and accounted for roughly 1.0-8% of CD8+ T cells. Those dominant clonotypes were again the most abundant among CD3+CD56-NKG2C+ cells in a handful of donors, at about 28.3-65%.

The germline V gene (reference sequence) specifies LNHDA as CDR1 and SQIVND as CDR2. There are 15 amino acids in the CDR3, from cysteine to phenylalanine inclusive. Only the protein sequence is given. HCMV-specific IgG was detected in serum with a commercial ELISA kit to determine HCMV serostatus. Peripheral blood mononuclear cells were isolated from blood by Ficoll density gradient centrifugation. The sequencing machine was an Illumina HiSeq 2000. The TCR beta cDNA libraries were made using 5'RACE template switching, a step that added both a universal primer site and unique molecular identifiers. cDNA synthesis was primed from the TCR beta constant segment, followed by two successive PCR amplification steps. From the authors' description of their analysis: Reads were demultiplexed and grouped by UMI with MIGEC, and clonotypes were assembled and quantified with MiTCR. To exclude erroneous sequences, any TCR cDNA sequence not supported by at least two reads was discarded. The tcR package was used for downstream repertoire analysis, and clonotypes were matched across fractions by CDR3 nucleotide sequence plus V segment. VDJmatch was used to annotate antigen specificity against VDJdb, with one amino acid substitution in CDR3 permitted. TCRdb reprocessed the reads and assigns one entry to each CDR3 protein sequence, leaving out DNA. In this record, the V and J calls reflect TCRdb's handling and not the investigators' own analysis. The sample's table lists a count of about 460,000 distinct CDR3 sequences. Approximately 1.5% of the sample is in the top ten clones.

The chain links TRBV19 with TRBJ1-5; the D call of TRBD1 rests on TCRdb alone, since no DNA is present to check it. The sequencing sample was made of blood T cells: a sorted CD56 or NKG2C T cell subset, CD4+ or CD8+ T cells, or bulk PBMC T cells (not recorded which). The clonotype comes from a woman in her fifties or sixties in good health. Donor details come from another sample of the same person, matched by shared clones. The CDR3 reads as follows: CASSIWGDANQPQHF.